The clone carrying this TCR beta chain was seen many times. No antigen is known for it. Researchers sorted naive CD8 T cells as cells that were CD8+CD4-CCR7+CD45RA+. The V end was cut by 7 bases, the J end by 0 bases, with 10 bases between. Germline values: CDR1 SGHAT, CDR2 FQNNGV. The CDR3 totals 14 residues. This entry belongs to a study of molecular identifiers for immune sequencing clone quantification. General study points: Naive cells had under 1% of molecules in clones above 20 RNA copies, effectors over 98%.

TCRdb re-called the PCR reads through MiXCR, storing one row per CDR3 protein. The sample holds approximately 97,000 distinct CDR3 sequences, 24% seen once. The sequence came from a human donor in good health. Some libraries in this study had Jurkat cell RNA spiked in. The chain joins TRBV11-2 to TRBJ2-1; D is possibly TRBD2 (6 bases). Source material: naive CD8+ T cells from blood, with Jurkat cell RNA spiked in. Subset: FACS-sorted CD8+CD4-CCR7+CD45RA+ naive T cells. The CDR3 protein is CASIAGTSYNEQFF. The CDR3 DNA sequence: TGTGCCAGCATTGCGGGGACCTCCTACAATGAGCAGTTCTTC.